Given below is one T cell receptor beta chain in context. Compared with germline, one end of the junction differs, possibly owing to a read error. This sample stems from a study of T-cell reconstitution after alpha-beta-depleted transplantation in children. TCRbeta library construction was performed incorporating unique molecular identifiers. TCRdb re-analysed the PCR reads in MiXCR, keeping a single row per CDR3 protein. There are approximately 250,000 distinct CDR3 sequences in the sample; around 8.9% occur only once, and about 5.4% lies in the top ten. The germline V gene encodes CDR1 SGHKS and CDR2 YYEKEE (reference sequence). The CDR3 consists of 15 residues.

This clonotype originated in a human donor who donated a stem cell graft to a child with SCID. The rearrangement uses TRBV5-5 and TRBJ2-3; weak D call: TRBD2 (7 bases). The specimen was PBMCs from the stem cell graft donor, collected from the stem cell graft. The CDR3: CASSLATIRGGNTDF. DNA for the CDR3: TGTGCCAGCAGCTTGGCCACCATTAGGGGGGGGAACACAGATTTT.